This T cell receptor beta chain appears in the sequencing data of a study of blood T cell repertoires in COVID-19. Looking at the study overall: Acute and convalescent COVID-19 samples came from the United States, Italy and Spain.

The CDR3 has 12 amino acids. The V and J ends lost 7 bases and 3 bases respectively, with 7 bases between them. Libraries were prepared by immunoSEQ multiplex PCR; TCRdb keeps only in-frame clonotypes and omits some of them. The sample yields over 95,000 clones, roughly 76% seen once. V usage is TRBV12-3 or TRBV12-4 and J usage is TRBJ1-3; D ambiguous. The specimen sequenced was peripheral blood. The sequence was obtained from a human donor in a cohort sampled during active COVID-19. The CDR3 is CASTPFGNTIYF. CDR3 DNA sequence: TGTGCCAGCACCCCATTTGGAAACACCATATATTTT.